The 23 T cell receptor beta chains given below trace back to one sample, sequenced in a study of control samples from healthy donors and cancer patients. Clones were read by immunoSEQ multiplex PCR, and TCRdb kept only the in-frame ones, dropping some. The data show roughly 200,000 clones, about 90% seen once. Sequenced sample: blood. The receptors derive from a man aged 25 to 40 in good health.

A single count supports this clone. The rearrangement uses TRBV19 and TRBJ1-4, with D unresolved. The CDR3 totals 16 residues. V lost 0 bases, J lost 7 bases, and 15 bases lay in between. Germline CDR1 LNHDA, CDR2 SQIVND (reference sequence). CDR3 DNA: TGTGCCAGTAGTATAGATCAAGGCATCCGAGGTGAAAAACTGTTTTTT. The encoded protein is CASSIDQGIRGEKLFF.

The chain couples TRBV6-5 to TRBJ1-6, with 8 bases lining up with TRBD1. The CDR3 loop spans 14 amino acids. Germline CDR1 reads MNHEY; CDR2 reads SVGAGI. The J segment lost 7 bases and the V segment lost 8 bases, leaving 7 bases of the junction unmatched. Written as DNA, the CDR3 is TGTGCCAGCGGAAGGGGACAGGAGAATTCACCCCTCCACTTT. Translation gives CASGRGQENSPLHF.

The chain has TRBV4-2 and TRBJ2-1, with D possibly being TRBD2 (5 bases). The CDR3 length is 13 residues. Per the germline V gene, CDR1 is LGHNA and CDR2 is YNFKEQ. Trimming left V 8 bases short and J 12 bases short, with 20 bases between. CDR3 loop: CASASRPGAGQFF. The CDR3 coding sequence is TGTGCCAGCGCTAGCCGCCCGGGCGCGGGGCAGTTCTTC.

The J gene is TRBJ1-1, the V gene TRBV14; D is possibly TRBD1 (5 bases). This CDR3 comprises 15 residues. V was trimmed by 4 bases and J by 4 bases, leaving 16 bases between them. The germline CDR1 and CDR2 sequences are SGHDN and FVKESK. CDR3 DNA sequence: TGTGCCAGCAGCCGATATCGTACGGGGGGCACTGAAGCTTTCTTT. Protein product: CASSRYRTGGTEAFF.

The chain is built from TRBV2 and TRBJ1-2; possibly TRBD1 for D (5 bases). The CDR3 contains 13 residues. The V and J ends lost 6 bases and 2 bases respectively, with 10 bases between them. Germline values: CDR1 SNHLY, CDR2 FYNNEI. The DNA of the CDR3 is TGTGCCAGCAGCCCGAAGGGGAACTATGGCTACACCTTC. This encodes CASSPKGNYGYTF.

The chain combines TRBV2 with TRBJ2-3; tentatively, D is TRBD2 (7 bases). V lost 1 base and J lost 4, with 12 bases in between. The CDR3 consists of 15 residues. Germline-derived CDR1 and CDR2 are SNHLY and FYNNEI. CDR3: CASSEVGGRADTQYF. As DNA, the CDR3 is TGTGCCAGCAGTGAAGTGGGGGGGCGCGCAGATACGCAGTATTTT.

This clone showed up just once. V is TRBV2 and J is TRBJ1-6, with a possible D match to TRBD1 (5 bases). Deletions cut 6 bases from V and 7 bases from J, with 10 bases between. CDR1 and CDR2 from the germline V gene are SNHLY and FYNNEI. The CDR3 covers 13 residues. The CDR3 reads CASRGTWNSPLHF. The CDR3 DNA sequence: TGTGCCAGCAGGGGGACGTGGAATTCACCCCTCCACTTT.

This chain connects TRBV30 to TRBJ1-4; no firm D call. V was clipped by 2 bases and J by 0 bases, with 7 bases between them. The germline V gene has CDR1 GTSNPN and CDR2 SVGIG (reference sequence). The CDR3 has 14 amino acids. The CDR3 nucleotides are TGTGCCTGGAGTAGTACAGCAACTAATGAAAAACTGTTTTTT. It specifies CAWSSTATNEKLFF. The full variable domain, with the rest looked up from reference TRBV30 and TRBJ1-4, is SQTIHQWPATLVQPVGSPLSLECTVEGTSNPNLYWYRQAAGRGLQLLFYSVGIGQISSEVPQNLSASRPQDRQFILSSKKLLLSDSGFYLCAWSSTATNEKLFFGSGTQLSVL.

The V gene is TRBV12-5, the J gene TRBJ2-7; D is unclear. The V gene's germline CDR1 is LGHNT and CDR2 FRNRAP. The CDR3 totals 12 residues. V dropped 5 bases and J dropped 1 base, with 6 bases sitting between them. This chain's CDR3 is CASGESSYEQYF. The CDR3 bases are TGTGCTAGTGGTGAATCTTCCTACGAGCAGTACTTC.

The gene calls are TRBV19 and TRBJ1-5; D possibly corresponds to TRBD1 (5 bases). The V end was cut by 3 bases, the J end by 1 base, with 13 bases between. This CDR3 is built from 16 residues. Germline V lookup: CDR1 LNHDA, CDR2 SQIVND (reference sequence). This CDR3 is CASSIPDGGSNQPQHF. The DNA of the CDR3 is TGTGCCAGTAGTATCCCGGACGGGGGGAGCAATCAGCCCCAGCATTTT.

V and J are TRBV7-9 and TRBJ2-7; D gene uncertain. Trimming stripped 3 bases from V and 0 bases from J, with 9 bases between. The CDR3 sequence is 14 residues long. From germline, CDR1 is SEHNR and CDR2 FQNEAQ (reference sequence). The CDR3 sequence is CASSLYVNSYEQYF. In DNA, the CDR3 is TGTGCCAGCAGCTTGTACGTGAACTCCTACGAGCAGTACTTC.

The chain links TRBV21-1 to TRBJ2-3; no check of the table's D call, TRBD2, against the DNA was made. TRBV21-1 is reported as a pseudogene. The CDR3 runs 19 residues. The chain's CDR3 is CASSKRGDSGGPSTDTQYF. CDR3 bases: TGTGCCAGCAGCAAAAGGGGGGATAGCGGGGGCCCTAGCACAGATACGCAGTATTTT.

The chain employs TRBV27 and TRBJ2-2; a weak D match, TRBD2 (5 bases). The CDR3 is 13 residues long. Germline V lookup: CDR1 MNHEY, CDR2 SMNVEV (reference sequence). The V end was cut by 3 bases, the J end by 7 bases, with 9 bases between. The CDR3 nucleotides read TGTGCCAGCAGTTTGCTAGCTGGCGGGGAGCTGTTTTTT. Its translation: CASSLLAGGELFF.

This chain connects TRBV3-1 (or the pseudogene TRBV3-2) to TRBJ2-2; D not certain. CDR1 and CDR2 from the germline V gene are LGHDT and YNNKEL (reference sequence). V lost 5 bases and J lost 3, with 7 bases in between. The length of the CDR3 is 13 residues. DNA for the CDR3: TGTGCCAGCAGCGCCACTTACACCGGGGAGCTGTTTTTT. As protein: CASSATYTGELFF.

The J gene is TRBJ1-2, the V gene TRBV27, with 7 bases identical to TRBD1. V lost 2 bases, J lost 4 bases, and 10 bases stayed unmatched. Germline V gives CDR1 MNHEY, CDR2 SMNVEV (reference sequence). The CDR3 is 16 residues long. CDR3 in amino acids: CASSLARRGDGYGYTF. CDR3 DNA: TGTGCCAGCAGTTTAGCTCGCAGGGGGGACGGCTATGGCTACACCTTC.

The rearrangement uses TRBV5-1 and TRBJ2-3, with TRBD2 identical over 7 bases. J was trimmed by 7 bases and V by 0 bases; bases with no gene match: 14. The CDR3 totals 17 residues. Per the germline V gene, CDR1 is SGHRS and CDR2 is YFSETQ. CDR3 nucleotide sequence: TGCGCCAGCAGCTTGGCCGAGCCGGGGGGTTCGAGAAATACGCAGTATTTT. It yields the protein CASSLAEPGGSRNTQYF. Using reference TRBV5-1 and TRBJ2-3 for the parts outside the CDR3, the full variable domain is KAGVTQTPRYLIKTRGQQVTLSCSPISGHRSVSWYQQTPGQGLQFLFEYFSETQRNKGNFPGRFSGRQFSNSRSEMNVSTLELGDSALYLCASSLAEPGGSRNTQYFGPGTRLTVL.

V is TRBV20-1 and J is TRBJ1-5; TRBD1 matches at 7 bases. Looked up from germline, CDR1 is DFQATT and CDR2 is SNEGSKA (reference sequence). CDR3 length: 16 residues. J lost 0 bases, V lost 3 bases, and 8 bases had no gene match. The CDR3 DNA reads TGCAGTGCTAGTAGGGGGACAGCCTATAGCAATCAGCCCCAGCATTTT. Encoded protein: CSASRGTAYSNQPQHF.

This chain connects TRBV9 to TRBJ1-6, with 9 nucleotides matching TRBD1. CDR3 size: 16 residues. Germline lookup yields CDR1 SGDLS and CDR2 YYNGEE. Trimming removed 3 bases from V and 7 bases from J; junction bases left unmatched: 8. The DNA for the CDR3 is TGTGCCAGCAGCGCCACCGACAGGGGGACCAATTCACCCCTCCACTTT. Encoded protein: CASSATDRGTNSPLHF.

The V gene is TRBV5-4, the J gene TRBJ2-2; no clear D. V shed 0 bases and J shed 2 bases, with 2 bases lying between them. The CDR3 has 13 amino acids. The germline gives CDR1 SGHNT, CDR2 YYREEE (reference sequence). The CDR3 reads CASSLGNTGELFF. DNA of the CDR3: TGTGCCAGCAGCTTGGGCAACACCGGGGAGCTGTTTTTT.

The rearrangement joins TRBV5-4 to TRBJ2-2; possible D gene TRBD2, 6 bases. The V gene lost 3 bases and the J gene lost 6 bases, with 9 bases spanning the gap. Germline V CDR1 and CDR2: SGHNT, YYREEE (reference sequence). The CDR3 loop spans 13 amino acids. DNA of the CDR3: TGTGCCAGCAGCTCCGGACTACCCGGGGAGCTGTTTTTT. It yields the protein CASSSGLPGELFF.

The chain is built from TRBV18 and TRBJ2-7, with unresolved D. CDR1 is KGHSH, CDR2 LQKENI, per germline. The CDR3 contains 14 residues. The V end lost 2 bases, the J end lost 4 bases, and 12 bases lay between the germline ends. The CDR3 DNA reads as TGTGCCAGCTCACCAGGGTTAGCTGGGTACGAGCAGTACTTC. This codes for CASSPGLAGYEQYF.

The rearrangement joins TRBV4-2 to TRBJ2-1, with D possibly TRBD2 on 7 matching bases. With 4 bases removed from V and 5 bases from J, the gap between germline ends came to 21 bases. CDR3 length: 17 residues. Germline CDR1 and CDR2: LGHNA and YNFKEQ. The chain's CDR3 is CASSPEGGLADDNEQFF. The CDR3 DNA reads as TGTGCCAGCAGCCCCGAAGGGGGGCTAGCGGACGACAATGAGCAGTTCTTC.

The chain links TRBV12-5 to TRBJ2-2; maybe TRBD2 (6 bases). Germline V gene data show CDR1 as LGHNT and CDR2 as FRNRAP. This CDR3 is 14 amino acids long. V was trimmed by 5 bases and J by 4 bases, leaving 11 bases between them. CDR3 sequence: CASGLLAFTGELFF. For the CDR3, the DNA is TGTGCTAGTGGTCTTCTAGCGTTCACCGGGGAGCTGTTTTTT.